This TCR beta chain originates from a study of T cells in Graves' hyperthyroidism and ophthalmopathy. TCR beta CDR3 region amplification was performed from RNA transcripts. HTBI primers were the set used in a first-round RT-PCR of the TCR CDR3. TCRdb analysed the multiplex PCR reads with MiXCR anew, one entry per CDR3 protein. This table holds hundreds of thousands of distinct CDR3 sequences, approximately 44% found once. The CDR3 contains 13 residues. Germline V lookup: CDR1 SGHDN, CDR2 FVKESK. V lost 2 bases and J lost 1, with 5 bases in between. In this sample, this clonotype turned up many times. The chain carries TRBV14 and TRBJ1-1; D not resolved. The clonotype comes from a woman aged 18-29 years with Graves' hyperthyroidism. What was sequenced was peripheral blood or thyroid tissue (not recorded which). CDR3 region: CASSQQWNTEAFF. In DNA form, the CDR3 reads TGTGCCAGCAGCCAACAGTGGAACACTGAAGCTTTCTTT.